The clone carrying this T cell receptor (beta chain) was recorded at least ten times. The antigen is not known. The entry originates in a study of molecular identifiers for immune sequencing clone quantification. Study-wide background: Replicates split RNA from 20,000 or 100,000 naive CD8 cells five ways, and the researchers sequenced four portions.

A CD8+CD4-CCR7+CD45RA+ phenotype served as the sorting definition for naive CD8 T cells. The ends were cut back, 0 bases at V and 4 bases at J, with 12 bases in the middle. This CDR3 spans 15 amino acids. The germline gives CDR1 MGHRA, CDR2 YSYEKL. In TCRdb, the PCR reads were re-called with MiXCR into one record per CDR3 protein. Altogether about half a million distinct CDR3 sequences are present, about 21% being singletons, with the ten largest covering 0.7% to 0.95%. Study-wide points: Among about a million naive cells, spiked Jurkat TCR RNA from a single cell was reportedly detectable.

This chain links TRBV4-1 with TRBJ2-5, with D unclear. Material: naive CD8+ T cells from blood, with Jurkat cell RNA spiked in. Subset noted: FACS-sorted CD8+CD4-CCR7+CD45RA+ naive T cells. The receptor's source is a human donor in good health. Some libraries in this study had Jurkat cell RNA spiked in. Here the CDR3 DNA reads TGCGCCAGCAGCCAAGAGACTGCCCAAGGAGAGACCCAGTACTTC. Translating it yields CASSQETAQGETQYF.